The 24 T cell receptor beta chains below were found in one sample sequenced in a study of PD-L1 blockade in urothelial cancer. Described time point: peripheral blood 6 weeks after treatment start. Libraries were prepared by immunoSEQ multiplex PCR; TCRdb keeps only in-frame clonotypes and omits some of them. In the table there are about 45,000 clones, around 80% of which are singletons. The starting material was PBMCs, obtained around atezolizumab (anti-PD-L1) treatment. These receptors originate from a man aged 55-75 years with urothelial cancer.

The V and J genes are TRBV29-1 and TRBJ2-1, with 16 nucleotides matching TRBD2. V lost 6 bases, J lost 2 bases, and 7 bases stayed unmatched. CDR1 and CDR2 from the germline V gene are SQVTM and ANQGSEA. The CDR3 is 17 residues long. In DNA, the CDR3 is TGCAGCGTAGAGGGACTAGCGGGAGGGGGAACCTACAATGAGCAGTTCTTC. Amino acid sequence: CSVEGLAGGGTYNEQFF.

This chain joins TRBV7-2 and TRBJ2-3, with D perhaps matching TRBD2 (5 bases). Trimming shortened V by 5 bases and J by 4 bases, and 16 bases separated the two germline ends. The CDR3 loop spans 15 amino acids. The germline V gene has CDR1 SGHTA and CDR2 FQGNSA. The CDR3 region has the DNA TGTGCCAGCAGCCTACTCGGAGGTGTGGCAGATACGCAGTATTTT. Translating it yields CASSLLGGVADTQYF.

The V call is TRBV6-6, the J call TRBJ1-5, with TRBD1 matching 9 bases. V was clipped by 2 bases and J by 3 bases; unmatched bases: 5. The germline V gene encodes CDR1 MNHNY and CDR2 SVGAGI (reference sequence). The CDR3 covers 16 residues. The CDR3 region is CASSYPRQGDNQPQHF. CDR3 nucleotide sequence: TGTGCCAGCAGTTACCCGAGACAGGGGGACAATCAGCCCCAGCATTTT.

The CDR3 DNA sequence: TGTGCCAGCAGCCAAGGACTAGCGGGGGGGAGCACAGATACGCAGTATTTT. This gives the protein CASSQGLAGGSTDTQYF. The V gene is TRBV5-4, the J gene TRBJ2-3, with 15 positions matching TRBD2. This CDR3 is built from 17 residues. Germline-derived CDR1 and CDR2 are SGHNT and YYREEE (reference sequence). The J segment lost 0 bases and the V segment lost 4 bases, leaving 3 bases of the junction unmatched.

The chain combines TRBV5-1 with TRBJ2-7; no definite D call. V dropped 0 bases and J dropped 0 bases, with 10 bases sitting between them. CDR1 and CDR2 (germline): SGHRS, YFSETQ. The CDR3 has 15 residues. CDR3 sequence (DNA): TGCGCCAGCAGCTTGGAGGAGAGCCCCTCCTACGAGCAGTACTTC. Protein sequence: CASSLEESPSYEQYF.

The chain has TRBV5-1 and TRBJ1-1, with D hard to call. This CDR3 is built from 14 residues. Deletions cut 0 bases from V and 4 bases from J, with 10 bases between. Germline V lookup: CDR1 SGHRS, CDR2 YFSETQ. The DNA for the CDR3 is TGCGCCAGCAGCTTGGCCGGGGAGGCCACTGAAGCTTTCTTT. Protein sequence: CASSLAGEATEAFF.

The V call is TRBV28, the J call TRBJ1-2; D not resolved. Germline assignment: CDR1 MDHEN and CDR2 SYDVKM. V lost 6 bases and J lost 7, with 12 bases in between. The CDR3 sequence is 12 residues long. As DNA, the CDR3 is TGTGCCAGCAGACCCCGTCCGGGTGGCTACACCTTC. It encodes CASRPRPGGYTF.

This chain connects TRBV7-2 to TRBJ2-1; possible D gene TRBD2, 6 bases. Looked up from germline, CDR1 is SGHTA and CDR2 is FQGNSA. The CDR3 contains 16 residues. Trimming stripped 2 bases from V and 5 bases from J, with 16 bases between. The CDR3 reads CASSLPVRGYHNEQFF. The CDR3 DNA follows: TGTGCCAGCAGCTTACCAGTGCGGGGCTATCACAATGAGCAGTTCTTC. The entire variable domain, with the rest obtained from reference TRBV7-2 and TRBJ2-1, is as follows: GAGVSQSPSNKVTEKGKDVELRCDPISGHTALYWYRQSLGQGLEFLIYFQGNSAPDKSGLPSDRFSAERTGGSVSTLTIQRTQQEDSAVYLCASSLPVRGYHNEQFFGPGTRLTVL.

The CDR3 loop is CASSLGLTYQETQYF. The CDR3 bases are TGTGCCAGCAGCCTCGGACTGACCTACCAAGAGACCCAGTACTTC. V and J are TRBV5-6 and TRBJ2-5, with a weak D call TRBD2 (5 bases). V lost 4 bases, J lost 0 bases, and 13 bases lay in between. CDR1 is SGHDT, CDR2 YYEEEE, per germline. This CDR3 region has 15 residues.

This chain connects TRBV10-3 to TRBJ2-7, with D maybe TRBD1 (6 bases). Germline CDR1 is ENHRY and CDR2 is SYGVKD. Trimming took off 3 bases at V and 3 bases at J, with 15 bases between the two ends. The CDR3 loop spans 15 amino acids. CDR3 in DNA: TGTGCCATCAGTGACCCTACAGGGAGAGACTACGAGCAGTACTTC. Translation gives CAISDPTGRDYEQYF.

The chain joins TRBV28 to TRBJ1-1; D unclear. The CDR3 has 12 residues. CDR1 and CDR2 (germline): MDHEN, SYDVKM. V lost 6 bases and J 11 bases, leaving 16 bases between the germline ends. The CDR3 region is CASSLRRERAFF. As DNA, the CDR3 is TGTGCCAGCAGCCTAAGGCGGGAACGGGCTTTCTTT.

CDR3 DNA: TGCGCCAGCAGCCAGCTAGCGGGGGATACGCAGTATTTT. It is translated as CASSQLAGDTQYF. This chain uses TRBV5-1 with TRBJ2-3, with 9 bases aligning to TRBD2. Trimming at V came to 4 bases and at J to 6 bases, leaving 3 bases not matched to a gene. The CDR3 consists of 13 residues. Germline V lookup: CDR1 SGHRS, CDR2 YFSETQ.

CDR3 DNA sequence: TGTGCCAGCAGTAGGACAGGGGCCTATTATGGCTACACCTTC. It is translated as CASSRTGAYYGYTF. The rearrangement uses TRBV2 and TRBJ1-2, with 9 positions matching TRBD1. There are 14 residues in the CDR3. CDR1 is SNHLY, CDR2 FYNNEI, per germline. The trim removed 5 bases at V and 5 bases at J, leaving 6 bases unmatched.

The chain recombines TRBV28 with TRBJ2-3, with a tentative D call TRBD2 (5 bases). Germline assignment: CDR1 MDHEN and CDR2 SYDVKM. There are 11 residues in the CDR3. V dropped 9 bases and J dropped 4 bases, with 8 bases sitting between them. The CDR3 nucleotides read TGTGCCAGTACAGCGGCAGATACGCAGTATTTT. Protein product: CASTAADTQYF.

The rearrangement links TRBV6-1 to TRBJ1-4, with 7 bases identical to TRBD1. CDR3 size: 15 residues. CDR1 is MNHNS, CDR2 SASEGT, per germline. The V and J ends lost 1 base and 6 bases, in that order; junction bases with no gene match: 5. The CDR3 is CASSEVLQGDEKLFF. For the CDR3, the DNA is TGTGCCAGCAGTGAAGTTTTGCAGGGGGATGAAAAACTGTTTTTT.

The V call is TRBV5-1, the J call TRBJ2-7, with 9 bases aligning to TRBD2. Germline V gene lookup returns CDR1 SGHRS and CDR2 YFSETQ. V dropped 7 bases and J dropped 3; count of bases not matched to a gene: 8. The length of the CDR3 is 14 residues. The CDR3 loop is CASAGGAIVYEQYF. Here the CDR3 DNA reads TGCGCCAGCGCGGGGGGGGCAATTGTCTACGAGCAGTACTTC.

The chain links TRBV30 to TRBJ2-1; 9 bases are a match to TRBD2. Trimming cost V 1 base and J 9 bases; bases outside gene matches: 13. Per germline, CDR1 GTSNPN and CDR2 SVGIG (reference sequence). CDR3 length equals 16 residues. CDR3 loop: CAWSALPAAGGGEQFF. The CDR3 DNA follows: TGTGCCTGGAGTGCCCTCCCCGCGGCGGGGGGGGGTGAGCAGTTCTTC.

The genes are TRBV10-2 and TRBJ2-2, with 7 positions matching TRBD2. The CDR3 runs to 16 residues. CDR1 WSHSY and CDR2 SAAADI come from the germline V gene. V lost 6 bases and J lost 1; bases outside the gene matches: 8. The CDR3 DNA is TGCGCCAGCAGCCCCAGTGGCGGGGGGAACACCGGGGAGCTGTTTTTT. It yields the protein CASSPSGGGNTGELFF.

This CDR3 is CASSVTSGGAPPDTQYF. CDR3 sequence (DNA): TGTGCCAGCAGCGTTACTAGCGGGGGGGCTCCGCCAGATACGCAGTATTTT. The rearrangement uses TRBV9 and TRBJ2-3, with TRBD2 matching over 13 bases. V was pared by 2 bases and J by 4 bases, with 7 bases of the junction left unmatched. Germline V gives CDR1 SGDLS, CDR2 YYNGEE. This CDR3 region has 17 residues. Using reference TRBV9 and TRBJ2-3 for the parts outside the CDR3, the full variable domain is DSGVTQTPKHLITATGQRVTLRCSPRSGDLSVYWYQQSLDQGLQFLIQYYNGEERAKGNILERFSAQQFPDLHSELNLSSLELGDSALYFCASSVTSGGAPPDTQYFGPGTRLTVL.

Here the CDR3 DNA reads TGTGCCAGCAGTTACAACAAGGGGGGGCGCGGAGGCTACACCTTC. It specifies CASSYNKGGRGGYTF. The rearrangement links TRBV6-5 to TRBJ1-2; D might be TRBD1 (6 bases). Germline CDR1 is MNHEY and CDR2 is SVGAGI. The germline V and J ends were trimmed by 2 bases and 8 bases, with 18 bases remaining between them. CDR3 size: 15 residues.

The rearrangement uses TRBV4-1 and TRBJ1-5; TRBD1 matches 7 bases. The CDR3 consists of 15 residues. J lost 5 bases, V lost 1 base, and 5 bases had no gene match. Germline-derived CDR1 and CDR2 are MGHRA and YSYEKL. The CDR3 loop reads CASSQGRDSYQPQHF. CDR3 bases: TGCGCCAGCAGCCAAGGAAGGGACAGCTATCAGCCCCAGCATTTT.

The CDR3: CASSYDRGGTEAFF. Here the CDR3 DNA reads TGTGCCAGCAGTTACGACAGGGGAGGGACTGAAGCTTTCTTT. V gene TRBV2 combines with J gene TRBJ1-1; 8 positions match TRBD1. CDR3 length: 14 residues. With 5 bases clipped from V and 5 bases from J, the junction kept 7 bases outside the gene matches. CDR1 is SNHLY and CDR2 is FYNNEI in the germline V gene.

This clone was seen a single time. The chain carries TRBV9 and TRBJ2-2; a weak D match, TRBD1 (7 bases). The CDR3 consists of 15 residues. V was shortened by 7 bases and J by 8 bases, with 21 bases between the two germline ends. The germline CDR1 and CDR2 sequences are SGDLS and YYNGEE. CDR3 nucleotides: TGTGCCAGCGAGCGAGGGGGCGGGAATTTTGGGGAGCTGTTTTTT. This sequence encodes CASERGGGNFGELFF.

The chain has TRBV6-1 and TRBJ1-6, with TRBD1 as a possible D gene (5 bases). The CDR3 contains 14 residues. Trimming took off 2 bases at V and 7 bases at J, with 9 bases between the two ends. From germline, CDR1 is MNHNS and CDR2 SASEGT. The CDR3 loop is CASSEQGENSPLHF. The CDR3 DNA sequence: TGTGCCAGCAGTGAACAGGGTGAAAATTCACCCCTCCACTTT.